Described below is a single T cell receptor (beta chain) sequence and its context. The table came from immunoSEQ multiplex PCR; TCRdb's copy has only in-frame clones and leaves some out. The repertoire consists of more than 200,000 clones, with 86% occurring once and the leading ten covering roughly 1.9%. This sample was taken from a study of blood T cell repertoires in COVID-19. Study-wide background: T cells, B-cell-depleted T cells, or PBMCs provided the cDNA or gDNA that served as material.

The CDR3 covers 18 residues. The V gene end was trimmed by 4 bases and the J gene end by 7 bases; junction bases not matched to a gene: 18. Per the germline V gene, CDR1 is LGHDT and CDR2 is YNNKEL (reference sequence). The chain links TRBV3-1 (or the pseudogene TRBV3-2) to TRBJ2-1; 8 nucleotides align to TRBD2. Input material: peripheral blood. The TCR was taken from a man aged 30-40 years with active or convalescent COVID-19. CDR3 coding DNA: TGTGCCAGCAGCCCCCACGGGGCCGGGGGGGTCCCGTGGAATGAGCAGTTCTTC. Its translation: CASSPHGAGGVPWNEQFF.